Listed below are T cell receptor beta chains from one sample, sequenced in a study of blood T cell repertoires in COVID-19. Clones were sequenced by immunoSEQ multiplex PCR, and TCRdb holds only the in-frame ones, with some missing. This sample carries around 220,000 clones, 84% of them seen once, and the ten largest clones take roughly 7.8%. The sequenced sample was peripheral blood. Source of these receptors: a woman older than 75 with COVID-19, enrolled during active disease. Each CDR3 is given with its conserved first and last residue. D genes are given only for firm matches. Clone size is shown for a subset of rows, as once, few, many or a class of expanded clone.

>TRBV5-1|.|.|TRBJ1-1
CASSLGQERFTEAFF
TGCGCCAGCAGCTTGGGACAGGAAAGATTTACTGAAGCTTTCTTT
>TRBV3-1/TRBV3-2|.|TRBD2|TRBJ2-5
CASSQAGLAGETQYF
TGTGCCAGCAGCCAGGCCGGACTAGCGGGAGAGACCCAGTACTTC
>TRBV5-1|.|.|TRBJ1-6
CASSTPGSASPLHF
TGCGCCAGCAGCACCCCAGGGTCGGCCTCACCCCTCCACTTT
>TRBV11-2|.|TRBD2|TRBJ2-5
CASSAGTSGWGTQYF
TGTGCCAGCAGCGCCGGGACTAGCGGTTGGGGGACCCAGTACTTC
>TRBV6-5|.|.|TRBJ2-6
CASSRGLGANVLTF
TGTGCCAGCAGTAGAGGTCTGGGGGCCAACGTCCTGACTTTC
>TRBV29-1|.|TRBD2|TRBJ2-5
CSVEGESGLAETQYF
TGCAGCGTTGAAGGGGAATCGGGACTAGCCGAGACCCAGTACTTC
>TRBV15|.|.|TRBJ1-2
CATSRDRPYGYTF
TGTGCCACCAGCAGAGATCGTCCGTATGGCTACACCTTC
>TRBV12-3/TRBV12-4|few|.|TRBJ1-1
CASSWGGDTEAFF
TGTGCCAGCAGTTGGGGAGGGGACACTGAAGCTTTCTTT
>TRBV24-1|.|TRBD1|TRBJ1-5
CATSDGDRGGNQPQHF
TGTGCCACCAGTGACGGGGACAGGGGGGGCAATCAGCCCCAGCATTTT
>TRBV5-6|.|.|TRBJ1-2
CASRFYGAGEGYTF
TGTGCCAGCAGGTTTTACGGTGCCGGGGAAGGCTACACCTTC
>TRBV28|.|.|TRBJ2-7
CASSHPSALYEQYF
TGTGCCAGCAGCCACCCCAGTGCTCTCTACGAGCAGTACTTC
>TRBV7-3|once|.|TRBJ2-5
CASSFGALETQYF
TGTGCCAGCAGCTTCGGAGCCCTGGAGACCCAGTACTTC
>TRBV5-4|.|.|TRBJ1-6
CASSPGTPSQLSPLHF
TGTGCCAGCAGCCCGGGGACACCTAGTCAATTATCACCCCTCCACTTT
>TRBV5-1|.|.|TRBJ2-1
CASNTAPGNEQFF
TGCGCCAGCAACACAGCCCCTGGCAATGAGCAGTTCTTC
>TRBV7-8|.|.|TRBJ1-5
CASSLGSRGNQPQHF
TGTGCCAGCAGCTTAGGGTCTAGGGGGAATCAGCCCCAGCATTTT
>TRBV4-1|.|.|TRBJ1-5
CASSQEVPSSGRPQHF
TGCGCCAGCAGCCAAGAAGTTCCTAGTAGTGGTCGGCCCCAGCATTTT
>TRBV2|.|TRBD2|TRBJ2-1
CASRSRASGYNEQFF
TGTGCCAGCAGAAGTAGGGCTAGCGGATACAATGAGCAGTTCTTC
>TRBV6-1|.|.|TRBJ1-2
CASSEPGYGYTF
TGTGCCAGCAGTGAACCGGGTTATGGCTACACCTTC
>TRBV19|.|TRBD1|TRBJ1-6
CASSDKRDRGSPLHF
TGTGCCAGTAGTGACAAGAGGGACAGGGGTTCACCCCTCCACTTT
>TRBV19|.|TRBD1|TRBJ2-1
CASSIDAVGQGGGEQFF
TGTGCCAGTAGTATAGATGCGGTCGGACAGGGTGGGGGTGAGCAGTTCTTC